This TCR beta chain was recovered during a study of CD8+CD57+ T cells in acquired aplastic anemia. Study-wide results and limits: Overlapping CD8+ CDR3 repertoires of patients and controls contained nearly 30 shared sequences. Patient and control CD8+ Simpson's diversity was not significantly different.

CDR3 length equals 13 residues. Germline CDR1 MNHEY, CDR2 SVGEGT. Sequencing was done on patients that had shown CD8+CD57+ cell expansion by flow cytometry. Using genomic DNA as the template, TCR beta VDJ and CDR3 profiling was carried out. TCRdb re-derived calls from the reads in MiXCR, one entry per CDR3 protein. The sample holds approximately 300,000 distinct CDR3 sequences, 45% to 65% seen once. Note on this clonotype: The antigen is not known. A much larger clone differs by one base, so this may be a read error.

V usage is TRBV6-2 or TRBV6-3 and J usage is TRBJ1-5; perhaps TRBD1 as D (5 bases). The clonotype was recovered from a human donor with aplastic anemia. The material sequenced was sorted CD4+, CD8+, or CD8+CD57+ T cells (not recorded which) from PBMCs. The DNA for the CDR3 is TGTGCCAGCAGTTCCCCCGGCAGACAGCCCCATCATTTT. Residues: CASSSPGRQPHHF.